This T cell receptor (beta chain) was obtained from a study of T cells after yellow fever vaccination. This clonotype was seen repeatedly, ten times or more. V shed 3 bases and J shed 1 base, with 9 bases lying between them. The germline V gene has CDR1 SGHTA and CDR2 FQGTGA. The CDR3 length is 14 residues. As TCR cDNA was made by 5'RACE template switching, a universal primer site and UMIs were added. TCRdb reprocessed the 5' RACE reads via MiXCR and lists one record per CDR3 protein. The sample records 200,000 to 300,000 distinct CDR3 sequences, approximately 3.8% being singletons. This chain links TRBV7-3 with TRBJ1-2; D remains unclear. The sample in question was PBMCs, obtained 15 days after the yellow fever booster vaccination. This clonotype originated in a man aged 18 to 30 who received the YFV17D yellow fever vaccine. CDR3 coding DNA: TGTGCCAGCAGCTTGGGCATGGGTAACTATGGCTACACCTTC. This codes for CASSLGMGNYGYTF. The entire variable domain, with the rest obtained from reference TRBV7-3 and TRBJ1-2, is as follows: GAGVSQTPSNKVTEKGKYVELRCDPISGHTALYWYRQSLGQGPEFLIYFQGTGAADDSGLPNDRFFAVRPEGSVSTLKIQRTERGDSAVYLCASSLGMGNYGYTFGSGTRLTVV.